These T cell receptor beta chains were read from a single sample in a study of response to subunit inactivated influenza vaccine. TCRdb used MiXCR to reprocess the RT-PCR reads, holding one entry per CDR3 protein. Of about 650,000 distinct CDR3 sequences listed, about 15% were seen once; the top ten hold roughly 12%. The source material was PBMCs from blood, sampled less than 13 days after vaccination. Receptor source: a man aged 45-65 years who received an inactivated influenza vaccine. Both conserved end residues are part of each CDR3. The D gene is left open where the match is weak. For some rows the clone size is stated as once, few or many, or as a class when expanded; others skip it.

V	size	D	J	length	CDR3	DNA
TRBV5-5	.	.	TRBJ2-2	13	CASSLFLAGELFF	TGTGCCAGCAGCTTGTTTCTGGCTGGGGAGCTGTTTTTT
TRBV10-2	few	TRBD2	TRBJ2-3	16	CASSPSSGGFTDTQYF	TGCGCCAGCAGTCCGTCTAGCGGGGGGTTCACAGATACGCAGTATTTT
TRBV9	.	TRBD1	TRBJ1-5	15	CASSPETGINQPQHF	TGTGCCAGCAGCCCCGAGACAGGGATCAATCAGCCCCAGCATTTT
TRBV6-5	.	TRBD2	TRBJ2-7	18	CASSYPLGSGGHPYEQYF	TGTGCCAGCAGTTACCCCCTCGGTAGCGGGGGCCATCCCTACGAGCAGTACTTC
TRBV5-1	many	.	TRBJ1-1	12	CASSSTGTEAFF	TGCGCCAGCAGCTCAACAGGGACTGAAGCTTTCTTT
TRBV3-1	.	TRBD2	TRBJ2-1	16	CASSPETSGRSGEQFF	TGTGCCAGCAGCCCCGAGACTAGCGGGAGATCCGGTGAGCAGTTCTTC
TRBV12-3/TRBV12-4	few	.	TRBJ2-2	12	CASSSRIGELFF	TGTGCCAGCAGTTCCAGAATCGGGGAGCTGTTTTTT
TRBV5-1	.	.	TRBJ2-3	14	CASSFQGSADTQYF	TGCGCCAGCAGCTTTCAGGGGTCGGCAGATACGCAGTATTTT
TRBV7-9	few	.	TRBJ1-1	15	CASSADRTMNTEAFF	TGTGCCAGCAGCGCCGACAGGACCATGAACACTGAAGCTTTCTTT
TRBV6-5	.	.	TRBJ2-3	18	CASSYSLVTGASTDTQYF	TGTGCCAGCAGTTACTCTCTCGTTACGGGGGCTAGCACAGATACGCAGTATTTT
TRBV10-2	many	TRBD1	TRBJ1-5	15	CASSEGDRVNQPQHF	TGCGCCAGCAGTGAGGGGGACAGAGTCAATCAGCCCCAGCATTTT
TRBV11-2	few	TRBD1	TRBJ1-3	14	CASSFDRAGNTIYF	TGTGCCAGCAGCTTCGACAGGGCTGGAAACACCATATATTTT
TRBV6-5	.	TRBD1	TRBJ2-7	13	CASSFGTGVEQYF	TGTGCCAGCAGTTTCGGGACAGGGGTTGAGCAGTACTTC
TRBV7-9	many	.	TRBJ2-7	11	CASSLGREQYF	TGTGCCAGCAGTCTTGGGCGCGAGCAGTACTTC
TRBV4-2	.	TRBD2	TRBJ2-5	13	CATSREGRETQYF	TGTGCAACGTCCCGGGAGGGTAGGGAGACCCAGTACTTC
TRBV12-3/TRBV12-4	many	.	TRBJ2-7	14	CASRSAGLSYEQYF	TGTGCCAGCAGGTCCGCGGGACTCTCCTACGAGCAGTACTTC
TRBV5-1	.	TRBD1	TRBJ2-1	16	CASSLKTGVSENEQFF	TGCGCCAGCAGCTTGAAAACAGGGGTGTCTGAGAATGAGCAGTTCTTC
TRBV7-9	.	.	TRBJ2-7	13	CASSRNGPGEQYF	TGTGCCAGCAGCCGGAATGGGCCGGGGGAGCAGTACTTC
TRBV6-2/TRBV6-3	few	.	TRBJ1-6	14	CASSRTTYNSPLHF	TGTGCCAGCAGTCGGACAACGTATAATTCACCCCTCCACTTT
TRBV7-9	many	.	TRBJ2-5	15	CASSLASGFQETQYF	TGTGCCAGCAGCTTAGCGTCCGGGTTTCAAGAGACCCAGTACTTC
TRBV12-3/TRBV12-4	few	.	TRBJ1-3	15	CASSFILDSGNTIYF	TGTGCCAGCAGTTTCATTCTGGACTCTGGAAACACCATATATTTT
TRBV20-1	.	TRBD2	TRBJ2-7	16	CSARKTSGRPRYEQYF	TGCAGTGCTAGAAAAACTAGCGGACGTCCCCGCTACGAGCAGTACTTC
TRBV20-1	few	TRBD1	TRBJ1-2	14	CSAPQGGSGYGYTF	TGCAGTGCACCCCAAGGGGGCTCGGGCTATGGCTACACCTTC
TRBV5-4	few	TRBD1	TRBJ2-7	15	CASSLGAGTAYEQYF	TGTGCCAGCAGCTTGGGTGCCGGGACAGCCTACGAGCAGTACTTC
TRBV6-4	few	TRBD2	TRBJ2-3	14	CASSPSGGRDTQYF	TGTGCCAGCAGTCCTAGCGGGGGTAGAGATACGCAGTATTTT
TRBV28	.	.	TRBJ2-5	15	CASSLFGTPGETQYF	TGTGCCAGCAGTTTATTCGGGACCCCCGGGGAGACCCAGTACTTC
TRBV7-6	many	.	TRBJ2-7	15	CASSLGTGYSYEQYF	TGTGCCAGCAGCTTAGGGACCGGCTACTCCTACGAGCAGTACTTC
TRBV7-2	.	.	TRBJ2-3	17	CASSQPYGAGEADTQYF	TGTGCCAGCAGTCAACCCTACGGGGCAGGGGAGGCAGATACGCAGTATTTT